This record concerns one T cell receptor (beta chain) sequence. The antigen it binds to is not known. One base away there is no much larger clone; base qualities are not given. This sample's time point label indicates: baseline before first vaccination. The vaccinee samples were drawn from two UK trials, COV001 and COV002, one of which was a single-blind randomized controlled phase 2/3 trial testing AZD1222 (ChAdOx1 nCoV-19) in healthy adults. For TCRbeta chain sequencing, PBMC samples were collected from trial participants at day 0 and at day 28 after the second dose. The CDR3 regions of human TCRbeta chains were analyzed by immunosequencing. On the authors' methods: TCRs in the repertoires were compared against a reference library of SARS-CoV-2-specific TCRs that had been generated with the MIRA antigen-specificity platform. Breadth was defined as the fraction of unique TCRs that were SARS-CoV-2-associated. Depth was defined as the fraction of total T cells that were SARS-CoV-2-associated. Using the MIRA data, each spike-specific TCR was mapped to the spike region that the TCR reacts to and placed in a CD4 or CD8 class. Log10-transformed breadth and depth values were compared by one-way ANOVA with Sidak's multiple comparisons tests. This immuneACCESS table, as held by TCRdb, lists in-frame sequences with V and J called but not all clones. Of the missing ones, under half trace to an unresolved V gene in checked studies; the others have no known cause. The DNA gave D and trimming, while V, J and clone size come from that table. This sample gives some 140,000 clones in total; approximately 90% of them show up just once. The leading ten clones occupy 2.8% of the sample.

These data belong to a study of T cell responses to AZD1222 COVID-19 vaccine (dated by TCRdb to the early 2020s). Some background on the complete study: Because spike-specific TCR depth and breadth did not differ between the two schedules, AZD1222 recipients who got a second dose at roughly 4 weeks were pooled with those who got a second dose at roughly 12 weeks. A total of 233 trial participants underwent TCR sequencing, of whom some 210 received two doses of AZD1222 and some 26 received two doses of the MenACWY control vaccine. Trial participants were enrolled into age subgroups of 18-55, 56-69 and 70-plus years, which contained 148, 28 and 57 TCR-sequenced participants, respectively.

Points the paper makes about the study in general: The vaccine-associated CD4 TCRs covered the entire spike protein, and the dominant responses fell in regions 160-218 and 743-854. After two AZD1222 doses, spike-specific TCR breadth and depth were significantly higher than at day 0 and than in MenACWY recipients. Reportedly, almost half of the unique spike-specific TCRs recognized epitopes lying outside the regions that are mutated in the B.1.351 and B.1.1.7 variants. Conclusions about previously exposed vaccinees were limited because only six AZD1222 recipients were SARS-CoV-2 seropositive at baseline. Because no day 14 peak-response samples were available, the repertoires could be characterized only after the peak T cell response. Participants were mostly white British and included more females than males, and it was suggested by the authors that clonal diversity may have been underestimated. In the small 56-69-year group, the increase in depth fell short of significance, most likely because of low power.

V ends up 1 base short and J 5 bases short, with an unmatched junction base count of 5. The CDR3 runs 14 amino acids, cysteine and phenylalanine included. This entry keeps only the CDR3 DNA: 42 bases, framed from base 1. From the germline V gene, CDR1 is SGHRS and CDR2 is YFSETQ. Here the chain combines TRBV5-1 and TRBJ2-7; 8 junctional bases match TRBD1. The source was peripheral blood, collected on day 0 of AZD1222 vaccination. The source of this sequence is an adult in good health. The CDR3 protein: CASSLTRGPDEQYF. The DNA sequence is as follows: TGCGCCAGCAGCTTGACCAGGGGGCCCGACGAGCAGTACTTC. With the portions outside the CDR3 filled from the reference TRBV5-1 and TRBJ2-7 genes, the complete variable region becomes KAGVTQTPRYLIKTRGQQVTLSCSPISGHRSVSWYQQTPGQGLQFLFEYFSETQRNKGNFPGRFSGRQFSNSRSEMNVSTLELGDSALYLCASSLTRGPDEQYFGPGTRLTVT.